This passage covers 10 T cell receptor beta chains from one sample sequenced in a study of control samples from healthy donors and cancer patients. Measured with immunoSEQ multiplex PCR; TCRdb has only the in-frame clones, and not every one. In the table there are roughly 150,000 clones, 75% to 90% of which are singletons. The sequenced sample was blood. Every receptor here comes from a young man in good health.

The chain carries TRBV29-1 and TRBJ2-1; 10 positions match TRBD2. The CDR3 totals 15 residues. Germline loops: CDR1 SQVTM, CDR2 ANQGSEA. V lost 2 bases and J lost 10; bases outside the gene matches: 11. In DNA, the CDR3 is TGCAGCGTTGAATCCAAGAAGGGACTAGCGATGGAGCAGTTCTTC. Protein: CSVESKKGLAMEQFF.

Only one count was recorded for this clone. V gene TRBV24-1 combines with J gene TRBJ2-1; 7 bases line up with TRBD2. Trimming took 6 bases from V and 1 from J; bases not matched to a gene: 8. Germline CDR1 and CDR2: KGHDR and SFDVKD. This CDR3 has 16 residues. The CDR3 reads CATSSVGGKSYNEQFF. The CDR3 nucleotides read TGTGCCACCAGTTCGGTGGGGGGGAAGTCCTACAATGAGCAGTTCTTC.

The rearrangement joins TRBV6-5 to TRBJ1-1; weak D call: TRBD1 (5 bases). Trimming removed 7 bases from V and 0 bases from J, with 12 bases in between. Looked up from germline, CDR1 is MNHEY and CDR2 is SVGAGI. This CDR3 has 14 residues. DNA of the CDR3: TGTGCCAGCACCTCCAGGGATATGAACACTGAAGCTTTCTTT. Encoded protein: CASTSRDMNTEAFF.

V usage is TRBV3-1 (or the pseudogene TRBV3-2) and J usage is TRBJ2-2; 7 bases are a match to TRBD1. The CDR3 runs 18 residues. Germline CDR1 and CDR2: LGHDT and YNNKEL (reference sequence). V lost 3 bases, J lost 0 bases, and 10 bases stayed unmatched. The CDR3 loop reads CASSQNPTGITNTGELFF. The DNA of the CDR3 is TGTGCCAGCAGCCAGAACCCGACAGGGATCACGAACACCGGGGAGCTGTTTTTT.

V and J are TRBV9 and TRBJ2-5; 10 bases line up with TRBD2. There are 16 residues in the CDR3. V was clipped by 0 bases and J by 5 bases; unmatched bases: 7. The germline CDR1 and CDR2 sequences are SGDLS and YYNGEE. The CDR3 reads CASSVGAGGHSETQYF. The CDR3 coding sequence is TGTGCCAGCAGCGTAGGAGCGGGGGGGCATTCGGAGACCCAGTACTTC.

V is TRBV4-3 and J is TRBJ2-3; no clear D gene. CDR1 is LGHNA, CDR2 YSLEER, per germline. The germline V and J ends were trimmed by 0 bases and 2 bases, with 9 bases remaining between them. The CDR3 spans 15 residues. CDR3 in amino acids: CASSQDVRHTDTQYF. CDR3 bases: TGCGCCAGCAGCCAAGATGTCAGACACACAGATACGCAGTATTTT.

The J gene is TRBJ2-3, the V gene TRBV5-5, with 11 bases that match TRBD1. In germline, CDR1 is SGHKS, CDR2 YYEKEE (reference sequence). V gave up 2 bases and J gave up 5 bases; unmatched junction bases: 4. The CDR3 totals 15 residues. The CDR3 DNA reads TGTGCCAGCAGCTTCCCGGGACAGGGGGAAGATACGCAGTATTTT. This translates into CASSFPGQGEDTQYF.

The rearrangement links TRBV28 to TRBJ1-4; D remains ambiguous. The CDR3 has 13 residues. From germline, CDR1 is MDHEN and CDR2 SYDVKM. Trimming pared 3 bases from V and 5 bases from J, leaving 7 bases between. The CDR3 DNA follows: TGTGCCAGCAGTTTGCCGGGGAATGAAAAACTGTTTTTT. Amino acids: CASSLPGNEKLFF.

This sequence joins TRBV4-1 and TRBJ1-4, with D maybe TRBD1 (6 bases). V was cut by 0 bases and J by 7 bases, with 15 bases left in between. The V gene's germline CDR1 is MGHRA and CDR2 YSYEKL. There are 16 residues in the CDR3. The CDR3 is CASSQDRAGESEKLFF. DNA of the CDR3: TGCGCCAGCAGCCAAGATCGGGCAGGGGAGTCTGAAAAACTGTTTTTT.

The chain combines TRBV7-3 with TRBJ1-5, with TRBD1 matching over 8 bases. V lost 5 bases, J lost 0 bases, and 15 bases stayed unmatched. Germline V gives CDR1 SGHTA, CDR2 FQGTGA. This CDR3 is built from 19 residues. CDR3 amino acids: CASSPQGDRPDYSNQPQHF. CDR3 coding DNA: TGTGCCAGCAGCCCACAGGGGGACAGGCCCGACTATAGCAATCAGCCCCAGCATTTT. Supplemented by reference TRBV7-3 and TRBJ1-5, the full variable domain reads GAGVSQTPSNKVTEKGKYVELRCDPISGHTALYWYRQSLGQGPEFLIYFQGTGAADDSGLPNDRFFAVRPEGSVSTLKIQRTERGDSAVYLCASSPQGDRPDYSNQPQHFGDGTRLSIL.